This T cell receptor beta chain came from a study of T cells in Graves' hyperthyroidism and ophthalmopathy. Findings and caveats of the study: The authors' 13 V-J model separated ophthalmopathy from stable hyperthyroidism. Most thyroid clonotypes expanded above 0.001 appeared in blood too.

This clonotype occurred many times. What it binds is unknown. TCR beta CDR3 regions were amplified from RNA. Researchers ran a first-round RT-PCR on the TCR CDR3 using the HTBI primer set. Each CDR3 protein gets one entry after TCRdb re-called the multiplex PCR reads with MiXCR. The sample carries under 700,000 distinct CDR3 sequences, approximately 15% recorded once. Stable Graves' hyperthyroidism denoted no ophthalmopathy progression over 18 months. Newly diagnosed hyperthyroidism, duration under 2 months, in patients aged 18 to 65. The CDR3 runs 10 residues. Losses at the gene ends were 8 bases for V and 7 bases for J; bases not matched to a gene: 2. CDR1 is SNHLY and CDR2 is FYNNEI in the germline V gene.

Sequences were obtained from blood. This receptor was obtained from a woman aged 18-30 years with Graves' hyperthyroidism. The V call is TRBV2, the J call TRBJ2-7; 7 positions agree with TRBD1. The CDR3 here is CASQGQEQYF. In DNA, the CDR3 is TGTGCCAGCCAGGGACAGGAGCAGTACTTC.